Following are 10 T cell receptor beta chains from one sample sequenced in a study of response to subunit inactivated influenza vaccine. TCRdb analysed the RT-PCR reads with MiXCR anew, one entry per CDR3 protein. The data hold about 610,000 distinct CDR3 sequences, with 11% to 15% observed a single time. Source: PBMCs from blood, taken about 12 days after vaccination. The receptors come from a man in his fifties who received an inactivated influenza vaccine.

This clonotype was found many times. The chain couples TRBV19 to TRBJ2-6, with unresolved D. With 5 bases removed from V and 1 base from J, the gap between germline ends came to 3 bases. Germline assignment: CDR1 LNHDA and CDR2 SQIVND (reference sequence). The CDR3 totals 13 residues. This CDR3 is CASSVSGANVLTF. The CDR3 nucleotides are TGTGCCAGTAGTGTTTCTGGGGCCAACGTCCTGACTTTC.

This chain uses TRBV7-2 with TRBJ2-3, with D perhaps TRBD2 (6 bases). In germline, CDR1 is SGHTA, CDR2 FQGNSA. The CDR3 spans 16 residues. V was pared by 2 bases and J by 6 bases, with 18 bases between. CDR3 nucleotides: TGTGCCAGCAGCTTATCCGCGGGATCCACGGGGGATACGCAGTATTTT. It yields the protein CASSLSAGSTGDTQYF.

The gene calls are TRBV20-1 and TRBJ2-7, with 7 bases identical to TRBD1. Germline values: CDR1 DFQATT, CDR2 SNEGSKA (reference sequence). The trim removed 5 bases at V and 0 bases at J, leaving 1 base unmatched. This CDR3 region has 12 residues. The CDR3 loop reads CSASGGSYEQYF. The CDR3 DNA sequence: TGCAGTGCTTCAGGGGGCTCCTACGAGCAGTACTTC.

The V and J genes are TRBV5-5 and TRBJ2-7; 9 nucleotides match TRBD2. Germline V lookup: CDR1 SGHKS, CDR2 YYEKEE (reference sequence). CDR3 length: 15 residues. The V gene end was trimmed by 0 bases and the J gene end by 4 bases; junction bases not matched to a gene: 5. This CDR3 reads CASSLEGTSFYEQYF. The DNA of the CDR3 is TGTGCCAGCAGCTTGGAAGGGACTAGCTTTTACGAGCAGTACTTC.

The chain couples TRBV3-1 to TRBJ2-5; 8 bases line up with TRBD2. This CDR3 is 16 amino acids long. Germline trimming cut 5 bases from V and 4 bases from J; bases unmatched to any gene: 12. CDR1 LGHDT and CDR2 YNNKEL come from the germline V gene (reference sequence). CDR3 bases: TGTGCCAGCAGCGATTTTTTCGGAGCGGGGGTAGAGACCCAGTACTTC. The encoded protein is CASSDFFGAGVETQYF.

A few counts support this clonotype. The chain has TRBV6-2 or TRBV6-3 and TRBJ2-6; D might be TRBD2 (7 bases). This CDR3 comprises 16 residues. Germline CDR1 MNHEY, CDR2 SVGEGT. The V end was cut by 2 bases, the J end by 4 bases, with 12 bases between. This chain's CDR3 is CASSYVGGLGANVLTF. CDR3 DNA sequence: TGTGCCAGCAGTTACGTCGGGGGGCTAGGGGCCAACGTCCTGACTTTC.

The rearrangement links TRBV5-1 to TRBJ2-2; tentatively, D is TRBD1 (5 bases). Trimming pared 0 bases from V and 1 base from J, leaving 13 bases between. The germline CDR1 and CDR2 sequences are SGHRS and YFSETQ. The length of the CDR3 is 17 residues. DNA for the CDR3: TGCGCCAGCAGCTTGGGACAGCTATTATTGAACACCGGGGAGCTGTTTTTT. This translates into CASSLGQLLLNTGELFF.

The genes are TRBV20-1 and TRBJ2-6, with D unclear. V was shortened by 2 bases and J by 0 bases, with 17 bases between the two germline ends. The CDR3 runs to 18 residues. Germline V gene lookup returns CDR1 DFQATT and CDR2 SNEGSKA (reference sequence). The CDR3 spells CSARSRLGPFSGANVLTF. CDR3 coding DNA: TGCAGTGCTAGATCCCGACTTGGGCCCTTCTCTGGGGCCAACGTCCTGACTTTC.

This clonotype was counted a few times. V is TRBV20-1 and J is TRBJ2-3; 11 positions match TRBD2. After removal of 6 bases from V and 0 bases from J, the junction contained 8 bases not matched to a gene. The CDR3 has 16 residues. CDR1 DFQATT and CDR2 SNEGSKA come from the germline V gene (reference sequence). This chain's CDR3 is CSAEGTSGLSTDTQYF. The CDR3 DNA follows: TGCAGTGCGGAGGGGACTAGCGGCCTAAGCACAGATACGCAGTATTTT.

This clonotype was seen more than once but under ten times. The chain couples TRBV24-1 to TRBJ2-7; unclear D gene. This CDR3 has 17 amino acids. Trimming left V 0 bases short and J 0 bases short, with 14 bases between. In germline, CDR1 is KGHDR, CDR2 SFDVKD. The CDR3 DNA reads as TGTGCCACCAGTGATTTGCGACCCGACGCGGACTCCTACGAGCAGTACTTC. It specifies CATSDLRPDADSYEQYF.